The 9 T cell receptor beta chains below all came from one sample that was sequenced in a study of CD8 T cells in ankylosing spondylitis. TCRdb used MiXCR to reprocess the 5' RACE reads, holding one entry per CDR3 protein. The sample lists fewer than 250,000 distinct CDR3 sequences, 30% to 40% occurring once. The sample consisted of blood, either unsorted or a sorted T cell fraction (not recorded which). Receptor source: a male donor with ankylosing spondylitis or in good health (not recorded which).

Only a few counts were recorded for this clonotype. This sequence joins TRBV6-6 and TRBJ2-1; D is uncertain. Trimming removed 6 bases from V and 10 bases from J, with 13 bases in between. The CDR3 runs to 12 residues. In germline, CDR1 is MNHNY, CDR2 SVGAGI (reference sequence). CDR3 amino acids: CASSASRFEQFF. CDR3 nucleotides: TGTGCCAGCAGCGCCAGTAGGTTCGAGCAGTTCTTC.

The chain joins TRBV7-6 to TRBJ1-1, with 7 nucleotides matching TRBD1. V was pared by 0 bases and J by 4 bases, with 5 bases of the junction left unmatched. Germline CDR1 SGHVS, CDR2 FNYEAQ. This CDR3 is 15 amino acids long. CDR3 coding DNA: TGTGCCAGCAGCTTAGCAGGGGGCCTGGGCACTGAAGCTTTCTTT. Its protein product is CASSLAGGLGTEAFF.

The chain combines TRBV7-2 with TRBJ2-5; tentatively, D is TRBD1 (5 bases). CDR3 length equals 14 residues. Looked up from germline, CDR1 is SGHTA and CDR2 is FQGNSA. Trimming removed 2 bases at V and 7 bases at J, with 14 bases between. The CDR3 here is CASSLSGPAGTQYF. The DNA for the CDR3 is TGTGCCAGCAGCTTATCAGGGCCAGCTGGGACCCAGTACTTC.

V usage is TRBV4-1 and J usage is TRBJ2-1, with 7 bases fitting TRBD2. V lost 5 bases and J lost 2; bases outside the gene matches: 3. CDR3 size: 14 residues. Germline V gives CDR1 MGHRA, CDR2 YSYEKL. CDR3 bases: TGCGCCAGCAGCTGGCTAGCGGCCTACAATGAGCAGTTCTTC. It is translated as CASSWLAAYNEQFF.

Here the CDR3 reads CASLARGPLSYEQYF. The DNA for the CDR3 is TGTGCCAGCCTGGCGAGGGGCCCCCTTTCCTACGAGCAGTACTTC. The V and J genes are TRBV7-2 and TRBJ2-7, with D possibly being TRBD1 or TRBD2 (5 bases each). Trimming cost V 8 bases and J 1 base, with 18 bases left between them. This CDR3 spans 15 amino acids. Germline loops: CDR1 SGHTA, CDR2 FQGNSA. Based on the CDR3 plus reference TRBV7-2 and TRBJ2-7, the full variable domain is GAGVSQSPSNKVTEKGKDVELRCDPISGHTALYWYRQSLGQGLEFLIYFQGNSAPDKSGLPSDRFSAERTGGSVSTLTIQRTQQEDSAVYLCASLARGPLSYEQYFGPGTRLTVT.

The chain joins TRBV6-1 to TRBJ2-7; perhaps TRBD1 as D (5 bases). V was cut by 9 bases and J by 0 bases, with 15 bases left in between. Germline values: CDR1 MNHNS, CDR2 SASEGT. The CDR3 has 14 amino acids. CDR3 coding DNA: TGTGCCAGTAAAGAAACAGGTAGCTCCTACGAGCAGTACTTC. It is translated as CASKETGSSYEQYF.

This clonotype came up a few times. V and J are TRBV5-6 and TRBJ2-1; tentative D call: TRBD2 (6 bases). The CDR3 spans 15 residues. Germline V lookup: CDR1 SGHDT, CDR2 YYEEEE. Trimming pared 0 bases from V and 1 base from J, leaving 8 bases between. CDR3 region: CASSLELASYNEQFF. The CDR3 nucleotides are TGTGCCAGCAGCTTGGAGCTAGCGTCCTACAATGAGCAGTTCTTC.

This clonotype was counted only a few times. V usage is TRBV9 and J usage is TRBJ1-2, with D possibly TRBD1 on 5 matching bases. The CDR3 has 15 residues. Trimming shortened V by 5 bases and J by 6 bases, and 20 bases separated the two germline ends. The germline V gene has CDR1 SGDLS and CDR2 YYNGEE. The CDR3 region is CASSPSGRHWDGYTF. In DNA, the CDR3 is TGTGCCAGCAGTCCCTCAGGGAGACACTGGGATGGCTACACCTTC.

This clonotype was recorded a few times. The V gene is TRBV20-1, the J gene TRBJ2-3; the D is unclear. Germline CDR1 is DFQATT and CDR2 is SNEGSKA (reference sequence). The germline V and J ends were trimmed by 0 bases and 6 bases, with 7 bases remaining between them. This CDR3 has 12 residues. The chain's CDR3 is CSAREFTDTQYF. The CDR3 coding sequence is TGCAGTGCTAGAGAATTTACCGATACGCAGTATTTT.